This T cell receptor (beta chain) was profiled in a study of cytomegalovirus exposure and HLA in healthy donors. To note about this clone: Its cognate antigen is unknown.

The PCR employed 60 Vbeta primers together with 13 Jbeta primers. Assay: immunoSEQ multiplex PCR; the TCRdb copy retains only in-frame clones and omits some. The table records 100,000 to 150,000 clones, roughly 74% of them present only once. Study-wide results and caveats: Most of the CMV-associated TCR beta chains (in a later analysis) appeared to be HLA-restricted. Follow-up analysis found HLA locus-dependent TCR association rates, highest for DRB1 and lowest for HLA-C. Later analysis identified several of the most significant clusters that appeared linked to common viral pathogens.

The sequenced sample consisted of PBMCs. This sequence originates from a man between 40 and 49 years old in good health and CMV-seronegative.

CDR3 sequence: CASSLIQGLNQPQHF. The CDR3 DNA is TGTGCCAGCAGTTTAATTCAGGGGTTGAATCAGCCCCAGCATTTT. V gene TRBV28 combines with J gene TRBJ1-5, with TRBD1 as a possible D gene (6 bases). The CDR3 has 15 residues. V was pared by 2 bases and J by 4 bases, with 12 bases between. Per germline, CDR1 MDHEN and CDR2 SYDVKM.